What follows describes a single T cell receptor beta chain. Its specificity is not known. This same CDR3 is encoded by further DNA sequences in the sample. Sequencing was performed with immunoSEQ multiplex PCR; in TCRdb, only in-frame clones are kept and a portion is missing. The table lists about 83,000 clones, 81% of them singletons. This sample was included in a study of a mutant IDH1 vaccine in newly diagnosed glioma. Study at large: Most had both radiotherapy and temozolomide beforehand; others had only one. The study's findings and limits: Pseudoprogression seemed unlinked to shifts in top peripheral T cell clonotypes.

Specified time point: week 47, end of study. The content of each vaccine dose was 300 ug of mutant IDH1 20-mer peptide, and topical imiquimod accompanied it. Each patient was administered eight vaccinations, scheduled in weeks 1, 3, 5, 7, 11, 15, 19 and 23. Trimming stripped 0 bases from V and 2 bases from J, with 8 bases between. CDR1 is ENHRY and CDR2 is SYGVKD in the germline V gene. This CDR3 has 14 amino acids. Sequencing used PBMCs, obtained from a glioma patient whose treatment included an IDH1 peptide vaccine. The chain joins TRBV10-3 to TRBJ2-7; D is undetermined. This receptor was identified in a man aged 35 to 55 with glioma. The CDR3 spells CAISESRAPYEQYF. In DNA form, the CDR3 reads TGTGCCATCAGTGAGTCCAGAGCCCCCTACGAGCAGTACTTC.